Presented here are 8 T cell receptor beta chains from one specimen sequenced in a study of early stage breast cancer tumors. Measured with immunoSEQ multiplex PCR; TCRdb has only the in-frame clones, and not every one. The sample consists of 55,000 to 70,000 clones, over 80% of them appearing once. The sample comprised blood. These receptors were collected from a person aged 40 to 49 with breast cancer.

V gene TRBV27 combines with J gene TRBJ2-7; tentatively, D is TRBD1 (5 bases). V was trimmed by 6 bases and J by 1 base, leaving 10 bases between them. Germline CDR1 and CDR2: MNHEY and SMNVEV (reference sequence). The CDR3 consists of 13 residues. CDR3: CASSIRVSYEQYF. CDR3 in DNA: TGTGCCAGCAGCATCAGGGTTTCCTACGAGCAGTACTTC.

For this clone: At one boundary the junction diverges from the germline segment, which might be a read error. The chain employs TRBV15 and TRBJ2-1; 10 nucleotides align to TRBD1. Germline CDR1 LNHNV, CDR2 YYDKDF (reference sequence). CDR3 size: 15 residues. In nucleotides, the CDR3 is TGTGCCACCAGCGGAGACAGGGGGCTTGGTAATGAGCAGTTCTTC. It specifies CATSGDRGLGNEQFF.

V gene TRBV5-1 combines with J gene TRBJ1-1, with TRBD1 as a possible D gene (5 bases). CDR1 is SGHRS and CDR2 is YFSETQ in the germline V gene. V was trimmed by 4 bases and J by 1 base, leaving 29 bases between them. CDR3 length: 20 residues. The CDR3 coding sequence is TGCGCCAGCAGCCTGAAGACCCATGGCTTCGCCGACGGACAGAACACTGAAGCTTTCTTT. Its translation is CASSLKTHGFADGQNTEAFF.

The CDR3 protein is CASSMSGWMDGELFF. In DNA, the CDR3 is TGTGCCAGTAGTATGTCAGGGTGGATGGACGGGGAGCTGTTTTTT. V is TRBV19 and J is TRBJ2-2; maybe TRBD1 (5 bases). The CDR3 extends over 15 amino acids. V lost 3 bases and J lost 7, with 15 bases in between. The germline gives CDR1 LNHDA, CDR2 SQIVND (reference sequence).

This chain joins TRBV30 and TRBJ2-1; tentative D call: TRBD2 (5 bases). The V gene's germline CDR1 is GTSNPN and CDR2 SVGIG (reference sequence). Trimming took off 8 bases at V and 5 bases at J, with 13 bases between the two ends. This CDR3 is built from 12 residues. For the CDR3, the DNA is TGTGCCAGGCCGGAGGTTGACAATGAGCAGTTCTTC. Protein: CARPEVDNEQFF.

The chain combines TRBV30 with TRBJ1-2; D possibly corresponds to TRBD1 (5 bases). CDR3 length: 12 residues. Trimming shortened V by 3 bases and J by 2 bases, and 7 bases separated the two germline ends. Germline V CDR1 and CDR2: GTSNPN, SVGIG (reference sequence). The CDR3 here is CAWREGNYGYTF. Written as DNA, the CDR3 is TGTGCCTGGAGAGAGGGGAACTATGGCTACACCTTC. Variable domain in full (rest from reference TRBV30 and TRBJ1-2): SQTIHQWPATLVQPVGSPLSLECTVEGTSNPNLYWYRQAAGRGLQLLFYSVGIGQISSEVPQNLSASRPQDRQFILSSKKLLLSDSGFYLCAWREGNYGYTFGSGTRLTVV.

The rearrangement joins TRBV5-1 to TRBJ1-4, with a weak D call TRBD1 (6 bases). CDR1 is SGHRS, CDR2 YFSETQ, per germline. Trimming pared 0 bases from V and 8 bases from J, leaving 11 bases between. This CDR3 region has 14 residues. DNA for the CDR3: TGCGCCAGCAGCTTGGAAAGGGGGGACGAAAAACTGTTTTTT. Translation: CASSLERGDEKLFF.

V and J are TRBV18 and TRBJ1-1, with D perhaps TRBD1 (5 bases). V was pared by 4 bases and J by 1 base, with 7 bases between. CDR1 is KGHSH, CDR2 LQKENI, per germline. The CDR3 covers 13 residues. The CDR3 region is CASSQTENTEAFF. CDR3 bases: TGTGCCAGCTCACAGACAGAGAACACTGAAGCTTTCTTT.